A selection of T cell receptor beta chains follows, all from one sample in a study of T cells after yellow fever vaccination. TCRdb itself ran the 5' RACE reads through MiXCR, one entry per CDR3 protein. The data show some 220,000 distinct CDR3 sequences, with approximately 3% seen just once and roughly 3% held by the top ten. Sequencing used CD4+ T cells sorted from PBMCs, obtained 10 days after the yellow fever booster vaccination. The receptors here all came from a man aged 18 to 29 who received the YFV17D yellow fever vaccine. The CDR3 runs from the conserved cysteine through the conserved F or W. Fields, in order: J gene, D gene, CDR3 length, clone size, V gene, CDR3 protein, CDR3 DNA. A D gene is named only where the DNA matches it firmly. A clone size is listed for some rows: how often the clone was seen (once, few, many), or a class if it is expanded.

>TRBJ2-2|-|13|few|TRBV3-1
CASFGGHTGELFF
TGTGCCAGCTTTGGGGGGCACACCGGGGAGCTGTTTTTT
>TRBJ1-2|TRBD1|13|many|TRBV5-4
CASSFGTDLGYTF
TGTGCCAGCAGCTTTGGGACAGATCTGGGCTACACCTTC
>TRBJ1-4|-|14|few|TRBV4-1
CASSQDRNNEKLFF
TGCGCCAGCAGCCAAGACAGGAATAATGAAAAACTGTTTTTT
>TRBJ2-2|-|13|many|TRBV5-1
CASSTQGTGELFF
TGCGCCAGCAGCACTCAGGGCACCGGGGAGCTGTTTTTT
>TRBJ2-7|-|13|few|TRBV7-2
CASSLGVIYEQYF
TGTGCCAGCAGCTTAGGGGTTATCTACGAGCAGTACTTC
>TRBJ2-2|TRBD2|17|many|TRBV5-1
CASSSPSGALTTGELFF
TGCGCCAGCAGCTCCCCTAGCGGAGCTCTTACGACCGGGGAGCTGTTTTTT
>TRBJ1-1|TRBD1|15|few|TRBV5-5
CASSRPPTGENEAFF
TGTGCCAGCAGCCGTCCACCGACAGGGGAAAATGAAGCTTTCTTT
>TRBJ2-4|-|13|many|TRBV7-9
CASSLAVGDIQYF
TGTGCCAGCAGCTTAGCAGTCGGGGACATTCAGTACTTC
>TRBJ2-2|-|16|few|TRBV7-8
CASSAEGGRDTGELFF
TGTGCCAGCAGCGCAGAGGGGGGTAGGGACACCGGGGAGCTGTTTTTT
>TRBJ1-6|-|13|many|TRBV20-1
CSALLGGNSPLHF
TGCAGTGCGTTACTAGGGGGGAATTCACCCCTCCACTTT
>TRBJ2-7|-|15|many|TRBV5-5
CASSLDPIKYYEQYF
TGTGCCAGCAGCTTAGACCCGATAAAATACTACGAGCAGTACTTC
>TRBJ1-2|-|13|few|TRBV5-1
CASSLGSTAGYTF
TGCGCCAGCAGCTTGGGATCTACGGCTGGCTACACCTTC
>TRBJ2-1|TRBD2|17|-|TRBV20-1
CSARGPDSGGSYNEQFF
TGCAGTGCTAGAGGGCCGGACAGCGGGGGGTCCTACAATGAGCAGTTCTTC
>TRBJ2-1|-|17|-|TRBV5-6
CASSLGRGGQGGNEQFF
TGTGCCAGCAGCTTAGGACGGGGGGGACAGGGTGGTAATGAGCAGTTCTTC
>TRBJ1-1|-|13|-|TRBV7-3
CASSPDTNTEAFF
TGTGCCAGCAGCCCAGACACTAACACTGAAGCTTTCTTT
>TRBJ1-4|-|13|many|TRBV5-1
CASSLDSGGGLFF
TGCGCCAGCAGCCTTGATTCTGGGGGGGGACTGTTTTTT
>TRBJ2-1|-|13|many|TRBV7-9
CASSGGSYNEQFF
TGTGCCAGCAGCGGCGGGTCATACAATGAGCAGTTCTTC